The clone carrying this TCR beta chain appeared a single time. One end of the junction does not line up with germline, which may come from a read error. This entry is derived from a study of CD8+CD57+ T cells in acquired aplastic anemia. Study-level background: On average, sorted CD4+ and CD8+ cells gave approximately 3.5 ug of DNA.

It was genomic DNA that served as the template for profiling TCR beta VDJ and CDR3. TCRdb re-called the reads through MiXCR, storing one row per CDR3 protein. In the table there are 400,000 to 450,000 distinct CDR3 sequences, approximately 70% of which are singletons. Looked up from germline, CDR1 is SGHTA and CDR2 is FQGNSA. This CDR3 has 14 amino acids. The specimen was sorted CD4+, CD8+, or CD8+CD57+ T cells (not recorded which) from PBMCs. V and J are TRBV7-2 and TRBJ2-7; TRBD2 matches 7 bases. The source is a human donor in good health, serving as a control. As DNA, the CDR3 is TGTGCCAGCAGCTCCGAGGGAGGGTATCAGCCCCAGCATTTC. Its translation: CASSSEGGYQPQHF.